What follows are 23 T cell receptor beta chains derived from one specimen sequenced in a study of blood T cells in healthy people across ages. PCR was performed a second time for about 7 to 12 cycles using a sample-barcoded 5' primer and a J-beta primer mix. TCRdb used MiXCR to reprocess the 5' RACE reads, holding one entry per CDR3 protein. The repertoire holds about 1,000,000 distinct CDR3 sequences, with 45% as singletons. The sample consisted of blood. Every receptor here comes from a woman aged 55-75 years in good health.

The chain links TRBV3-1 to TRBJ2-4; D assignment may be TRBD1 or TRBD2 (6 bases each). Trimming removed 5 bases at V and 7 bases at J, with 15 bases between. Germline CDR1 and CDR2: LGHDT and YNNKEL (reference sequence). The CDR3 is 14 amino acids. The DNA for the CDR3 is TGTGCCAGCAGCATAACTAGAGGGGGGAACATTCAGTACTTC. It translates to CASSITRGGNIQYF.

The V gene is TRBV11-2, the J gene TRBJ2-5, with 12 bases fitting TRBD2. The CDR3 is made up of 14 amino acids. The V gene end was trimmed by 1 base and the J gene end by 9 bases; junction bases not matched to a gene: 3. Germline-derived CDR1 and CDR2 are SGHAT and FQNNGV. The CDR3 coding sequence is TGTGCCAGCAGCTTAGCCCGGACTAGCGGGGCCCAGTACTTC. Residues: CASSLARTSGAQYF. The full variable domain, in which reference TRBV11-2 and TRBJ2-5 provide the parts outside the CDR3, is EAGVAQSPRYKIIEKRQSVAFWCNPISGHATLYWYQQILGQGPKLLIQFQNNGVVDDSQLPKDRFSAERLKGVDSTLKIQPAKLEDSAVYLCASSLARTSGAQYFGPGTRLLVL.

This rearrangement joins TRBV4-1 to TRBJ2-1; a possible D gene is TRBD1 (5 bases). V lost 0 bases and J 5 bases, leaving 5 bases between the germline ends. Per the germline V gene, CDR1 is MGHRA and CDR2 is YSYEKL. The CDR3 extends over 13 amino acids. The CDR3 DNA is TGCGCCAGCAGCCAAGAACAGGACAATGAGCAGTTCTTC. Translating gives CASSQEQDNEQFF.

J is TRBJ1-1 and V is TRBV2; D remains ambiguous. The CDR3 sequence is 11 residues long. With 3 bases removed from V and 11 bases from J, the gap between germline ends came to 10 bases. Germline lookup yields CDR1 SNHLY and CDR2 FYNNEI. This CDR3 reads CASSDGPRAFF. The CDR3 region has the DNA TGTGCCAGCAGTGACGGGCCCAGGGCTTTCTTT.

This clonotype was seen a handful of times. The chain joins TRBV10-3 to TRBJ2-7, with 14 bases lining up with TRBD2. J gave up 6 bases and V 7 bases, and 5 bases lay outside the gene matches. CDR3 length: 14 amino acids. Germline CDR1 is ENHRY and CDR2 is SYGVKD. The CDR3 loop is CAITGTSGSGEQYF. Here the CDR3 DNA reads TGTGCCATCACCGGGACTAGCGGGAGTGGCGAGCAGTACTTC.

This clonotype was recorded only once. This may stem from a read error, because a much larger clone lies one nucleotide away. This chain links TRBV29-1 with TRBJ2-5; weak D call: TRBD1 (6 bases). The J call could be wrong; TRBJ2-7 is a better fit for the DNA end. CDR3 length equals 11 residues. The germline V gene has CDR1 SQVTM and CDR2 ANQGSEA. This CDR3 reads CSVEQGYEQYF. CDR3 DNA: TGCAGCGTCGAACAGGGATACGAGCAGTACTTC.

The chain couples TRBV28 to TRBJ1-4; tentatively, D is TRBD1 (5 bases). The CDR3 is made up of 14 amino acids. With 7 bases removed from V and 8 bases from J, the gap between germline ends came to 17 bases. The germline V gene has CDR1 MDHEN and CDR2 SYDVKM. CDR3 sequence: CASNPQGSGEKLFF. As DNA, the CDR3 is TGTGCCAGCAATCCCCAGGGTTCGGGCGAAAAACTGTTTTTT.

The CDR3 DNA sequence: TGTGCCAGCAGCTTAATGGGCAGGGGGTACGAGCAGTACTTC. The encoded protein is CASSLMGRGYEQYF. V is TRBV7-3 and J is TRBJ2-7; 7 bases align to TRBD1. Germline lookup yields CDR1 SGHTA and CDR2 FQGTGA. There are 14 residues in the CDR3. Trimming at V came to 1 base and at J to 4 bases, leaving 4 bases not matched to a gene.

This clonotype was detected only a few times. V and J are TRBV7-2 and TRBJ2-4, with D possibly TRBD1 on 6 matching bases. Trimming took 3 bases from V and 5 from J, leaving 8 bases between them. Germline values: CDR1 SGHTA, CDR2 FQGNSA. This CDR3 is 13 amino acids long. The CDR3 loop reads CASSFAGENIQYF. The CDR3, as DNA: TGTGCCAGCAGCTTCGCAGGGGAAAACATTCAGTACTTC.

This clonotype was recorded a few times. This rearrangement joins TRBV27 to TRBJ2-7, with TRBD2 matching over 12 bases. The V and J ends lost 7 bases and 4 bases, in that order; junction bases with no gene match: 8. Germline CDR1 MNHEY, CDR2 SMNVEV (reference sequence). This CDR3 is 15 amino acids long. This CDR3 reads CASITTSGSKYEQYF. As DNA, the CDR3 is TGTGCCAGCATCACGACTAGCGGGAGTAAGTACGAGCAGTACTTC.

The chain is built from TRBV20-1 and TRBJ2-1; D unclear. The CDR3 extends over 15 amino acids. The ends were cut back, 5 bases at V and 0 bases at J, with 14 bases in the middle. Per the germline V gene, CDR1 is DFQATT and CDR2 is SNEGSKA (reference sequence). CDR3 sequence: CSAAQQESSYNEQFF. The CDR3 DNA reads as TGCAGTGCTGCCCAGCAGGAGAGCTCCTACAATGAGCAGTTCTTC.

This clonotype was picked up one time. The chain combines TRBV20-1 with TRBJ2-1; the D gene is possibly TRBD2 (6 bases). Germline-derived CDR1 and CDR2 are DFQATT and SNEGSKA (reference sequence). The CDR3 is 14 amino acids. The V end was cut by 7 bases, the J end by 2 bases, with 15 bases between. The CDR3: CSGTGVGTYNEQFF. The CDR3 DNA sequence: TGCAGTGGGACGGGAGTTGGGACCTACAATGAGCAGTTCTTC.

Regarding this clonotype: The junction differs from germline at one of its ends, possibly a read error. The chain has TRBV27 and TRBJ2-1, with 7 bases fitting TRBD2. The germline V gene has CDR1 MNHEY and CDR2 SMNVEV (reference sequence). The CDR3 has 15 amino acids. The CDR3 DNA reads TGTGCCAGCAGTCTAGCGGAGACGGCCTACAATGAGCGGTTCTTC. Translating gives CASSLAETAYNERFF.

The V call is TRBV27, the J call TRBJ1-1; D call uncertain. Per germline, CDR1 MNHEY and CDR2 SMNVEV (reference sequence). The V end was cut by 6 bases, the J end by 4 bases, with 15 bases between. The CDR3 has 14 amino acids. The CDR3, as DNA: TGTGCCAGCAGCCCTGCCACCCCGAGCACTGAAGCTTTCTTT. Translating it yields CASSPATPSTEAFF.

V and J are TRBV7-9 and TRBJ1-2; 7 positions agree with TRBD1. V lost 8 bases, J lost 4 bases, and 10 bases stayed unmatched. In germline, CDR1 is SEHNR, CDR2 FQNEAQ (reference sequence). CDR3 length: 14 amino acids. CDR3 sequence (DNA): TGTGCCAGCGGCGGGACAGTTATCTTCTATGGCTACACCTTC. Translated: CASGGTVIFYGYTF.

The chain has TRBV9 and TRBJ2-1; no clear D. CDR1 SGDLS and CDR2 YYNGEE come from the germline V gene. The CDR3 has 16 amino acids. Trimming removed 0 bases from V and 5 bases from J, with 15 bases in between. The CDR3 DNA reads TGTGCCAGCAGCGTAGTAATCCCATCTGTTCACAATGAGCAGTTCTTC. This gives the protein CASSVVIPSVHNEQFF. The entire variable domain, with the rest obtained from reference TRBV9 and TRBJ2-1, is as follows: DSGVTQTPKHLITATGQRVTLRCSPRSGDLSVYWYQQSLDQGLQFLIQYYNGEERAKGNILERFSAQQFPDLHSELNLSSLELGDSALYFCASSVVIPSVHNEQFFGPGTRLTVL.

This chain connects TRBV3-1 to TRBJ1-2, with D hard to call. The CDR3 consists of 12 residues. Trimming removed 0 bases at V and 6 bases at J, with 5 bases between. Germline CDR1 is LGHDT and CDR2 is YNNKEL (reference sequence). This CDR3 is CASSQDEDGYTF. CDR3 DNA sequence: TGTGCCAGCAGCCAAGATGAGGATGGCTACACCTTC.

This chain joins TRBV5-1 and TRBJ2-4; D is perhaps TRBD2 (5 bases). The J call is doubtful: the DNA matches TRBJ2-7 better. This CDR3 has 13 residues. Germline CDR1 and CDR2: SGHRS and YFSETQ. The CDR3 sequence is CASSSDSDYEQYF. The CDR3 DNA reads as TGCGCCAGCAGCTCGGACTCTGACTACGAGCAGTACTTC.

This clonotype was observed at least ten times. The chain has TRBV3-1 and TRBJ2-4; a possible D gene is TRBD2 (5 bases). Deletions cut 0 bases from V and 6 bases from J, with 15 bases between. Germline V gene sequence: CDR1 LGHDT, CDR2 YNNKEL (reference sequence). CDR3 length: 16 amino acids. The DNA for the CDR3 is TGTGCCAGCAGCCAAGATGATGGGGAGACGGGAAACATTCAGTACTTC. This codes for CASSQDDGETGNIQYF.

This clonotype appeared once. The chain employs TRBV5-1 and TRBJ2-5, with TRBD2 identical over 8 bases. Germline lookup yields CDR1 SGHRS and CDR2 YFSETQ. V was pared by 0 bases and J by 4 bases, with 5 bases of the junction left unmatched. The CDR3 is 15 amino acids. CDR3 loop: CASSLARGGPETQYF. CDR3 in DNA: TGCGCCAGCAGCTTGGCTCGGGGGGGGCCAGAGACCCAGTACTTC. The variable domain in full, completed from reference TRBV5-1 and TRBJ2-5, reads KAGVTQTPRYLIKTRGQQVTLSCSPISGHRSVSWYQQTPGQGLQFLFEYFSETQRNKGNFPGRFSGRQFSNSRSEMNVSTLELGDSALYLCASSLARGGPETQYFGPGTRLLVL.

The chain recombines TRBV6-4 with TRBJ1-5, with D unresolved. Trimming pared 2 bases from V and 3 bases from J, leaving 17 bases between. This CDR3 region has 17 residues. Germline V lookup: CDR1 MRHNA, CDR2 SNTAGT. DNA of the CDR3: TGTGCCAGCAGTGACGGACGCCGGACCGTTAACAATCAGCCCCAGCATTTT. Translated, it gives CASSDGRRTVNNQPQHF.

In this sample, this clonotype turned up many times. The gene calls are TRBV5-1 and TRBJ2-3; 7 positions agree with TRBD2. The CDR3 is 12 amino acids. V gave up 10 bases and J gave up 4 bases; unmatched junction bases: 6. From germline, CDR1 is SGHRS and CDR2 YFSETQ. Written as DNA, the CDR3 is TGCGCCGGCGGACTAGACTCAGATACGCAGTATTTT. Translating gives CAGGLDSDTQYF.

The V gene is TRBV20-1, the J gene TRBJ2-1, with 7 nucleotides matching TRBD1. Germline V CDR1 and CDR2: DFQATT, SNEGSKA (reference sequence). Trimming removed 6 bases from V and 11 bases from J; junction bases left unmatched: 16. The CDR3 runs 14 residues. This CDR3 reads CSALIPQGMRQQFF. The CDR3 DNA is TGCAGTGCCCTAATCCCACAGGGGATGAGGCAGCAGTTCTTC.